This T cell receptor (beta chain) was observed in a study of cytomegalovirus exposure and HLA in healthy donors. Study in general: From donors who were HLA-typed, an early data release held 75 million to 85 million unique TCRs.

Researchers ran the PCR with 60 Vbeta and 13 Jbeta primers. Clones were read by immunoSEQ multiplex PCR, and TCRdb kept only the in-frame ones, dropping some. The sample includes 110,000 to 150,000 clones, roughly 86% of them seen just once. At the time of sampling, donors were nominally healthy, though unrecorded immune exposures were likely. V was pared by 2 bases and J by 7 bases, with 9 bases of the junction left unmatched. This CDR3 contains 14 residues. Germline CDR1 and CDR2: SGHDT and YYEEEE. Notes on the study in general: The listing of 150 to 200 TCR beta chains classed them as cytomegalovirus-associated. Association of a missense DCLRE1C variant with TCR beta V- and J-gene trimming was reported in a later analysis.

Worth noting for this clone: What it binds is unknown.

The sequence derives from a man aged 18 to 30 in good health and CMV-seropositive. Sequencing used PBMCs. This chain uses TRBV5-6 with TRBJ2-7, with 7 bases that match TRBD2. The chain's CDR3 is CASSLEHRGDEQYF. The CDR3 DNA sequence: TGTGCCAGCAGCTTAGAACACCGGGGGGATGAGCAGTACTTC.